A single sample gave rise to the 19 T cell receptor beta chains below, sequenced in a study of T-cell memory formation after mild COVID-19. MiXCR, applied by TCRdb to the 5' RACE reads, yields one record per CDR3 protein. This table has about 270,000 distinct CDR3 sequences, around 15% appearing once. What was sequenced was PBMCs or a T cell subset sorted from them (not recorded which). These receptors were taken from a man in his late teens or twenties who had mild COVID-19 (a few samples of this study predate the infection). Cell type and time point are not known.

This chain connects TRBV3-1 to TRBJ1-3, with D uncertain. V lost 4 bases and J lost 2, with 12 bases in between. The CDR3 runs to 15 residues. Germline V gene sequence: CDR1 LGHDT, CDR2 YNNKEL (reference sequence). Written as DNA, the CDR3 is TGTGCCAGCAGCCCCCTTCACGGACCTGGAAACACCATATATTTT. Translated: CASSPLHGPGNTIYF.

This clonotype was seen a few times. V usage is TRBV7-2 and J usage is TRBJ1-4; TRBD1 aligns across 7 bases. V lost 4 bases and J lost 15; bases outside the gene matches: 11. CDR3 length: 13 amino acids. Germline CDR1 reads SGHTA; CDR2 reads FQGNSA. The CDR3 DNA reads as TGTGCCAGCAGCTCGGACAGGCAGAACCCCTTGTTTTTT. Protein sequence: CASSSDRQNPLFF.

This clonotype was counted at least ten times. The J gene is TRBJ2-3, the V gene TRBV7-2; a possible D gene is TRBD1 (6 bases). Deletions cut 4 bases from V and 4 bases from J, with 15 bases between. This CDR3 has 15 amino acids. Per germline, CDR1 SGHTA and CDR2 FQGNSA. The DNA of the CDR3 is TGTGCCAGCAGCTCCGGGACAATTAGGTCAGATACGCAGTATTTT. Its translation: CASSSGTIRSDTQYF.

V is TRBV28 and J is TRBJ1-4; 9 nucleotides line up with TRBD1. V was pared by 8 bases and J by 5 bases, with 9 bases of the junction left unmatched. Germline lookup yields CDR1 MDHEN and CDR2 SYDVKM. The CDR3 extends over 15 amino acids. CDR3 protein: CASQEVGTGNEKLFF. CDR3 DNA sequence: TGTGCCAGCCAAGAAGTGGGGACAGGGAATGAAAAACTGTTTTTT.

This clonotype was counted only a few times. This chain joins TRBV12-3 or TRBV12-4 and TRBJ1-2; D gene uncertain. This CDR3 has 13 residues. V dropped 5 bases and J dropped 3 bases, with 10 bases sitting between them. The CDR3 DNA reads as TGTGCCAGCAGTAAGAGGACGGACTATGGCTACACCTTC. Translation gives CASSKRTDYGYTF.

This clonotype has more than one count but fewer than ten. The chain couples TRBV15 to TRBJ1-5; no clear D. This CDR3 region has 14 residues. Germline-derived CDR1 and CDR2 are LNHNV and YYDKDF (reference sequence). Trimming took off 2 bases at V and 4 bases at J, with 9 bases between the two ends. This chain's CDR3 is CATSRPPGNQPQHF. The CDR3 DNA is TGTGCCACCAGCAGACCCCCGGGGAATCAGCCCCAGCATTTT.

This clonotype has more than one count but fewer than ten. The chain is built from TRBV7-9 and TRBJ2-7; 8 positions match TRBD2. The CDR3 is 14 residues long. J lost 5 bases, V lost 5 bases, and 8 bases had no gene match. Germline values: CDR1 SEHNR, CDR2 FQNEAQ (reference sequence). CDR3 nucleotide sequence: TGTGCCAGCAGCGGTACCGGGGGGGGCCACGAGCAGTACGTC. It yields the protein CASSGTGGGHEQYV.

This chain links TRBV6-1 with TRBJ2-3; 11 bases are a match to TRBD2. The CDR3 is 17 amino acids. Germline CDR1 and CDR2: MNHNS and SASEGT. V shed 9 bases and J 2 bases; nucleotides not matched to a gene: 13. The CDR3 loop is CASIQEVAGGTTDTQYF. The DNA for the CDR3 is TGTGCCAGTATCCAGGAGGTAGCGGGGGGGACCACAGATACGCAGTATTTT.

J is TRBJ2-1 and V is TRBV29-1; no reliable D call. CDR1 and CDR2 from the germline V gene are SQVTM and ANQGSEA. Trimming shortened V by 7 bases and J by 12 bases, and 13 bases separated the two germline ends. There are 10 residues in the CDR3. The chain's CDR3 is CSASSAGQFF. Written as DNA, the CDR3 is TGCAGCGCGTCGTCGGCCGGGCAGTTCTTC.

This clonotype was detected a few times. The V gene is TRBV19, the J gene TRBJ2-1; 10 nucleotides line up with TRBD1. The junction had 3 bases not matched to a gene; V was cut back by 4 bases and J by 3 bases. This CDR3 has 15 amino acids. CDR1 and CDR2 (germline): LNHDA, SQIVND (reference sequence). The DNA for the CDR3 is TGTGCCAGTAGTACCGGGACAGGGGACTACAATGAGCAGTTCTTC. Translated, it gives CASSTGTGDYNEQFF. The complete variable domain, with remaining parts taken from reference TRBV19 and TRBJ2-1, reads DGGITQSPKYLFRKEGQNVTLSCEQNLNHDAMYWYRQDPGQGLRLIYYSQIVNDFQKGDIAEGYSVSREKKESFPLTVTSAQKNPTAFYLCASSTGTGDYNEQFFGPGTRLTVL.

This clonotype was observed at least ten times. V usage is TRBV30 and J usage is TRBJ1-6; D is unresolved. Deletions cut 3 bases from V and 0 bases from J, with 3 bases between. This CDR3 contains 13 residues. The germline V gene encodes CDR1 GTSNPN and CDR2 SVGIG (reference sequence). CDR3 protein: CAWSSSYNSPLHF. CDR3 nucleotides: TGTGCCTGGAGCAGCTCCTATAATTCACCCCTCCACTTT.

The chain carries TRBV7-2 and TRBJ1-2; 7 bases agree with TRBD1. Germline CDR1 reads SGHTA; CDR2 reads FQGNSA. The CDR3 has 13 residues. With V trimmed by 4 bases and J by 4 bases, 3 bases remained unmatched. CDR3 DNA sequence: TGTGCCAGCAGCTCGGGACAGTTCTATGGCTACACCTTC. This translates into CASSSGQFYGYTF.

This clonotype has a handful of counts. The genes are TRBV4-3 and TRBJ2-7; D is unclear. Germline V CDR1 and CDR2: LGHNA, YSLEER. The CDR3 runs 18 residues. V lost 2 bases, J lost 5 bases, and 25 bases lay in between. This CDR3 is CASSQPPPPGLVKDEQYV. The CDR3 DNA is TGCGCCAGCAGCCAACCACCGCCCCCCGGCCTAGTAAAAGACGAGCAGTACGTC.

This clonotype turned up a few times. The chain joins TRBV6-2 or TRBV6-3 to TRBJ2-5; TRBD2 matches at 11 bases. Trimming removed 0 bases from V and 5 bases from J; junction bases left unmatched: 5. CDR1 MNHEY and CDR2 SVGEGT come from the germline V gene. This CDR3 has 16 amino acids. The CDR3 sequence: CASSYSGLAGQETQYF. The CDR3 DNA sequence: TGTGCCAGCAGTTACTCAGGACTAGCGGGTCAGGAGACCCAGTACTTC.

The J gene is TRBJ2-2, the V gene TRBV9; D is uncertain. Deletions cut 7 bases from V and 4 bases from J, with 11 bases between. Looked up from germline, CDR1 is SGDLS and CDR2 is YYNGEE. CDR3 length equals 13 residues. The CDR3 DNA sequence: TGTGCCAGCCGCCTTTCAACCACCGGGGAGCTGTTTTTT. This gives the protein CASRLSTTGELFF.

The V gene is TRBV5-1, the J gene TRBJ1-1; 11 nucleotides align to TRBD1. CDR3 size: 14 residues. Germline-derived CDR1 and CDR2 are SGHRS and YFSETQ. Trimming cost V 4 bases and J 4 bases; bases outside gene matches: 3. CDR3 residues: CASSQGTGGTEAFF. CDR3 nucleotides: TGCGCCAGCAGCCAAGGGACAGGGGGCACTGAAGCTTTCTTT. Supplemented by reference TRBV5-1 and TRBJ1-1, the full variable domain reads KAGVTQTPRYLIKTRGQQVTLSCSPISGHRSVSWYQQTPGQGLQFLFEYFSETQRNKGNFPGRFSGRQFSNSRSEMNVSTLELGDSALYLCASSQGTGGTEAFFGQGTRLTVV.

The rearrangement links TRBV28 to TRBJ2-3, with D tentatively TRBD2 (6 bases). The V gene's germline CDR1 is MDHEN and CDR2 SYDVKM. The CDR3 consists of 17 residues. The V end lost 3 bases, the J end lost 0 bases, and 16 bases lay between the germline ends. The CDR3 DNA reads as TGTGCCAGCAGTTTCCCGTCCGGGGGACTTAGCACAGATACGCAGTATTTT. Protein sequence: CASSFPSGGLSTDTQYF.

This clonotype turned up a few times. This sequence joins TRBV18 and TRBJ2-1; D unclear. The germline V gene has CDR1 KGHSH and CDR2 LQKENI. CDR3 size: 11 residues. V was cut by 6 bases and J by 14 bases, with 14 bases left in between. CDR3 nucleotides: TGTGCCAGCTCGCTCGGAGAGTTTGAGTTCTTC. Amino acid sequence: CASSLGEFEFF.

This clonotype occurred a few times. The chain links TRBV19 to TRBJ2-1, with 11 positions matching TRBD2. Germline CDR1 LNHDA, CDR2 SQIVND (reference sequence). V was clipped by 6 bases and J by 2 bases; unmatched bases: 6. The CDR3 is 16 amino acids. CDR3 sequence (DNA): TGTGCCAGTAGGTATAGCGGGGGGGCCGCCTACAATGAGCAGTTCTTC. Translation gives CASRYSGGAAYNEQFF.